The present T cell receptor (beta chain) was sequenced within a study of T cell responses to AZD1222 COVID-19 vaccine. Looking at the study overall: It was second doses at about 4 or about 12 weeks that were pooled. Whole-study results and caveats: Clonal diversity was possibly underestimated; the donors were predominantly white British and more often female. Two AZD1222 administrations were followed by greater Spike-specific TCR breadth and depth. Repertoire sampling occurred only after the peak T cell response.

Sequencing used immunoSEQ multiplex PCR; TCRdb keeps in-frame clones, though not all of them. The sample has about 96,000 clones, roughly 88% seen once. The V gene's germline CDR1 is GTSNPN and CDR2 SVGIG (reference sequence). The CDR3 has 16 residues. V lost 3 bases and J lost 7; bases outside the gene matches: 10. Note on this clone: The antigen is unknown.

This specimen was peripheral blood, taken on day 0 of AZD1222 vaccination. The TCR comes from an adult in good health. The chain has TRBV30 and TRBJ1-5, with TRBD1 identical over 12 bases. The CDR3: CAWSVPIGTGGQPQHF. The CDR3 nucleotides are TGTGCCTGGAGCGTCCCTATCGGGACAGGGGGCCAGCCCCAGCATTTT.